The next 24 T cell receptor beta chains were all read from a single sample in a study of cytomegalovirus exposure and HLA in healthy donors. Both 60 Vbeta primers and 13 Jbeta primers went into the PCR. TCRdb's table, derived via immunoSEQ multiplex PCR, lists solely in-frame clones and lacks some. This table holds approximately 110,000 clones. The source material was PBMCs. The receptors come from a man in his thirties or forties in good health and CMV-seronegative.

V gene TRBV6-6 combines with J gene TRBJ2-1; 10 bases fit TRBD2. V lost 6 bases and J lost 4; bases outside the gene matches: 9. This CDR3 is 16 amino acids long. CDR1 is MNHNY, CDR2 SVGAGI, per germline (reference sequence). The CDR3 DNA is TGTGCCAGCAGGCGCGGGACTAGCGTCGAGTACAATGAGCAGTTCTTC. This codes for CASRRGTSVEYNEQFF.

The V call is TRBV4-2, the J call TRBJ2-1; 11 positions agree with TRBD2. The CDR3 length is 16 residues. Germline-derived CDR1 and CDR2 are LGHNA and YNFKEQ. Trimming removed 3 bases from V and 5 bases from J; junction bases left unmatched: 6. CDR3 nucleotide sequence: TGTGCCAGCAGCCATGTAGTAGCGGGGGGGAACAATGAGCAGTTCTTC. Amino acid sequence: CASSHVVAGGNNEQFF.

J is TRBJ2-2 and V is TRBV19, with 10 bases fitting TRBD2. CDR1 is LNHDA, CDR2 SQIVND, per germline (reference sequence). This CDR3 is 16 amino acids long. Trimming at V came to 8 bases and at J to 1 base, leaving 7 bases not matched to a gene. The chain's CDR3 is CASAPRLAGNTGELFF. In DNA form, the CDR3 reads TGTGCCAGTGCTCCCAGACTAGCGGGGAACACCGGGGAGCTGTTTTTT.

The chain is built from TRBV6-5 and TRBJ2-7; tentative D call: TRBD1 (6 bases). Germline CDR1 MNHEY, CDR2 SVGAGI. V was trimmed by 2 bases and J by 2 bases, leaving 10 bases between them. This CDR3 is 14 amino acids long. The CDR3 DNA follows: TGTGCCAGCAGTTACCACGACAGGCCCTACGAGCAGTACTTC. It encodes CASSYHDRPYEQYF.

V usage is TRBV2 and J usage is TRBJ1-6; 9 nucleotides line up with TRBD1. Trimming removed 6 bases from V and 13 bases from J; junction bases left unmatched: 10. Per germline, CDR1 SNHLY and CDR2 FYNNEI. The CDR3 contains 14 residues. CDR3 loop: CASRAGTGNGPLHF. The CDR3 nucleotides read TGTGCCAGCAGAGCCGGGACAGGGAATGGTCCCCTCCACTTT.

The chain couples TRBV5-1 to TRBJ2-1; 11 nucleotides align to TRBD1. This CDR3 has 18 residues. The germline gives CDR1 SGHRS, CDR2 YFSETQ. The ends lost 4 bases at V and 2 bases at J; junction bases unmatched: 11. CDR3 DNA: TGCGCCAGCAGCCGGAAGGCCAGGGACAGGGGGGCCTACAATGAGCAGTTCTTC. It encodes CASSRKARDRGAYNEQFF. The variable domain in full, with the rest retrieved from reference TRBV5-1 and TRBJ2-1, is KAGVTQTPRYLIKTRGQQVTLSCSPISGHRSVSWYQQTPGQGLQFLFEYFSETQRNKGNFPGRFSGRQFSNSRSEMNVSTLELGDSALYLCASSRKARDRGAYNEQFFGPGTRLTVL.

The chain couples TRBV5-6 to TRBJ1-1; D not certain. The CDR3 totals 13 residues. Germline V lookup: CDR1 SGHDT, CDR2 YYEEEE. V was pared by 3 bases and J by 1 base, with 7 bases between. The chain's CDR3 is CASSWAGNTEAFF. CDR3 nucleotide sequence: TGTGCCAGCAGCTGGGCAGGGAACACTGAAGCTTTCTTT.

The rearrangement links TRBV5-1 to TRBJ2-5, with a weak D call TRBD1 (6 bases). CDR1 SGHRS and CDR2 YFSETQ come from the germline V gene. The CDR3 spans 14 residues. V was pared by 4 bases and J by 1 base, with 11 bases between. CDR3 bases: TGCGCCAGCAGCGACCAGGGGATCCAAGAGACCCAGTACTTC. This sequence encodes CASSDQGIQETQYF.

This chain links TRBV7-2 with TRBJ1-1; D is possibly TRBD1 (6 bases). The CDR3 covers 14 residues. With 4 bases removed from V and 6 bases from J, the gap between germline ends came to 15 bases. CDR1 is SGHTA, CDR2 FQGNSA, per germline. CDR3 in DNA: TGTGCCAGCAGCTACACAGGGTTAGAGTCTGAAGCTTTCTTT. This sequence encodes CASSYTGLESEAFF.

The rearrangement uses TRBV5-6 and TRBJ1-2; no definite D call. The germline gives CDR1 SGHDT, CDR2 YYEEEE. V was pared by 3 bases and J by 1 base, with 7 bases between. This CDR3 is built from 13 residues. The CDR3 spells CASSSGLNYGYTF. CDR3 sequence (DNA): TGTGCCAGCAGCTCGGGTCTTAACTATGGCTACACCTTC.

The chain combines TRBV5-6 with TRBJ2-7, with D perhaps matching TRBD2 (5 bases). V was cut by 1 base and J by 2 bases, with 13 bases left in between. The germline CDR1 and CDR2 sequences are SGHDT and YYEEEE. The CDR3 is made up of 15 amino acids. The CDR3 sequence is CASSLTSEFAYEQYF. CDR3 DNA sequence: TGTGCCAGCAGCTTGACTAGTGAGTTTGCCTACGAGCAGTACTTC.

The rearrangement joins TRBV28 to TRBJ2-7; 10 nucleotides match TRBD1. Looked up from germline, CDR1 is MDHEN and CDR2 is SYDVKM. The CDR3 is made up of 18 amino acids. With 6 bases clipped from V and 2 bases from J, the junction kept 16 bases outside the gene matches. CDR3: CASSDRGRMGVKAYEQYF. CDR3 DNA sequence: TGTGCCAGCAGCGACAGGGGGCGAATGGGAGTTAAAGCCTACGAGCAGTACTTC.

This chain links TRBV7-2 with TRBJ2-1; 11 bases line up with TRBD2. The trim removed 3 bases at V and 10 bases at J, leaving 8 bases unmatched. The germline V gene encodes CDR1 SGHTA and CDR2 FQGNSA. CDR3 length: 15 amino acids. The chain's CDR3 is CASSFSGGAVSEQFF. CDR3 DNA: TGTGCCAGCAGCTTTAGCGGGGGGGCTGTTTCCGAGCAGTTCTTC.

This rearrangement joins TRBV30 to TRBJ1-3; unclear D gene. Trimming removed 4 bases at V and 4 bases at J, with 8 bases between. The CDR3 has 12 residues. Germline V gives CDR1 GTSNPN, CDR2 SVGIG (reference sequence). This CDR3 is CAWTEAGNTIYF. CDR3 in DNA: TGTGCCTGGACGGAAGCGGGAAACACCATATATTTT.

The chain links TRBV11-2 to TRBJ2-7; 14 bases match TRBD2. CDR3 size: 17 residues. Germline loops: CDR1 SGHAT, CDR2 FQNNGV. The V segment lost 5 bases and the J segment 3 bases; nucleotides outside the gene matches: 9. The CDR3 sequence: CASSDGTSGGRFYEQYF. The CDR3, as DNA: TGTGCCAGCAGCGATGGGACTAGCGGGGGCCGTTTCTACGAGCAGTACTTC.

The rearrangement links TRBV30 to TRBJ1-2; TRBD1 agrees at 8 bases. Germline V gives CDR1 GTSNPN, CDR2 SVGIG (reference sequence). The CDR3 is 16 amino acids. With V trimmed by 4 bases and J by 1 base, 11 bases remained unmatched. CDR3 DNA sequence: TGTGCCTGGACCCGGACAGGGAAAGGGAATAACTATGGCTACACCTTC. Translated, it gives CAWTRTGKGNNYGYTF.

V is TRBV2 and J is TRBJ1-3; 7 positions agree with TRBD1. With 6 bases clipped from V and 0 bases from J, the junction kept 5 bases outside the gene matches. The CDR3 runs to 15 residues. The germline V gene has CDR1 SNHLY and CDR2 FYNNEI. CDR3 DNA sequence: TGTGCCAGCAGGACAGGGTATAGCTCTGGAAACACCATATATTTT. Translation gives CASRTGYSSGNTIYF.

This rearrangement joins TRBV28 to TRBJ2-7, with D maybe TRBD1 (5 bases). This CDR3 is 15 amino acids long. Germline-derived CDR1 and CDR2 are MDHEN and SYDVKM. V lost 3 bases and J lost 3, with 15 bases in between. CDR3 sequence (DNA): TGTGCCAGCAGTTTGGGGCAGGGCGTTCTCTACGAGCAGTACTTC. Residues: CASSLGQGVLYEQYF.

This chain links TRBV7-9 with TRBJ1-1, with unresolved D. Deletions cut 4 bases from V and 3 bases from J, with 9 bases between. This CDR3 is built from 13 residues. Germline V gene data show CDR1 as SEHNR and CDR2 as FQNEAQ (reference sequence). CDR3 sequence reads: CASSSQVDTEAFF. CDR3 sequence (DNA): TGTGCCAGCAGCTCCCAAGTAGACACTGAAGCTTTCTTT.

The CDR3 is CASSLRGGTEAFF. The CDR3 bases are TGTGCCAGCAGCTTAAGGGGAGGCACTGAAGCTTTCTTT. The chain employs TRBV5-8 and TRBJ1-1; TRBD1 might be the D (5 bases). Trimming removed 2 bases at V and 4 bases at J, with 9 bases between. This CDR3 is built from 13 residues. Germline V gives CDR1 SGHTS, CDR2 YDEGEE.

The chain combines TRBV5-4 with TRBJ2-1; unclear D gene. The V end was cut by 4 bases, the J end by 2 bases, with 7 bases between. Germline CDR1 is SGHNT and CDR2 is YYREEE (reference sequence). The CDR3 has 13 residues. The CDR3 loop is CASSPSAYNEQFF. CDR3 nucleotide sequence: TGTGCCAGCAGCCCGTCAGCCTACAATGAGCAGTTCTTC.

The chain has TRBV6-4 and TRBJ2-1; 7 bases map to TRBD1. Germline-derived CDR1 and CDR2 are MRHNA and SNTAGT. The CDR3 has 13 residues. After removal of 3 bases from V and 8 bases from J, the junction contained 4 bases not matched to a gene. CDR3 in amino acids: CASSDYGQDEQFF. The CDR3 DNA reads TGTGCCAGCAGTGATTACGGACAGGATGAGCAGTTCTTC.

The CDR3 region is CATSRDRASGGIKSEQYF. The CDR3 DNA reads as TGTGCCACCAGCAGAGATCGGGCTAGCGGGGGGATAAAGTCCGAGCAGTACTTC. This chain links TRBV15 with TRBJ2-7, with TRBD2 identical over 11 bases. Germline loops: CDR1 LNHNV, CDR2 YYDKDF (reference sequence). The CDR3 runs 18 residues. With 0 bases clipped from V and 6 bases from J, the junction kept 13 bases outside the gene matches.

The chain uses TRBV27 and TRBJ1-5, with TRBD1 matching over 9 bases. This CDR3 is 17 amino acids long. The junction had 8 bases not matched to a gene; V was cut back by 5 bases and J by 0 bases. Germline V lookup: CDR1 MNHEY, CDR2 SMNVEV (reference sequence). CDR3 amino acids: CASSDGQGKYSNQPQHF. The CDR3 region has the DNA TGTGCCAGCAGTGACGGACAGGGGAAATATAGCAATCAGCCCCAGCATTTT.